One and the same sample provided the 24 T cell receptor beta chains below, sequenced in a study of T cell clonotyping in hematopoietic cell transplantation. Sequencing was performed with immunoSEQ multiplex PCR; in TCRdb, only in-frame clones are kept and a portion is missing. The data hold about 27,000 clones, with under 85% observed a single time. The time point denotes: recipient sample about 28 days before transplant, after cytoreduction. This material consisted of peripheral blood mononuclear cells, taken before stem cell transplant. All receptors come from a man between 50 and 59 years old with myelodysplastic syndrome. Some clones in this sample may be carry-over from other donors' samples.

The CDR3 is CASSLQGMVVNEQYF. CDR3 bases: TGCGCCAGCAGCCTACAGGGGATGGTGGTCAACGAGCAGTACTTC. The chain joins TRBV5-1 to TRBJ2-7; 7 bases are a match to TRBD1. Germline assignment: CDR1 SGHRS and CDR2 YFSETQ. Germline trimming cut 4 bases from V and 5 bases from J; bases unmatched to any gene: 12. This CDR3 has 15 amino acids.

V is TRBV6-1 and J is TRBJ2-3; D is unclear. Trimming removed 1 base at V and 1 base at J, with 9 bases between. Germline-derived CDR1 and CDR2 are MNHNS and SASEGT. The length of the CDR3 is 15 residues. The CDR3 loop reads CASSEGGLRTDTQYF. The CDR3 DNA sequence: TGTGCCAGCAGTGAAGGCGGCTTGCGCACAGATACGCAGTATTTT.

Only one count was recorded for this clone. The CDR3 reads CSVYGTDGNTIYF. CDR3 sequence (DNA): TGCAGCGTTTACGGGACAGACGGAAACACCATATATTTT. J is TRBJ1-3 and V is TRBV29-1; 7 bases are shared with TRBD1. CDR1 SQVTM and CDR2 ANQGSEA come from the germline V gene. Germline trimming cut 5 bases from V and 4 bases from J; bases unmatched to any gene: 5. This CDR3 is built from 13 residues.

This clone occurred a few times. The V and J genes are TRBV7-3 and TRBJ2-2; the match to TRBD1 covers 7 bases. Germline values: CDR1 SGHTA, CDR2 FQGTGA. The CDR3 loop spans 15 amino acids. V shed 5 bases and J 1 base; nucleotides not matched to a gene: 4. In DNA form, the CDR3 reads TGTGCCAGCAGCCCCGGACAGGTGAACACCGGGGAGCTGTTTTTT. This translates into CASSPGQVNTGELFF. The entire variable domain, with the rest obtained from reference TRBV7-3 and TRBJ2-2, is as follows: GAGVSQTPSNKVTEKGKYVELRCDPISGHTALYWYRQSLGQGPEFLIYFQGTGAADDSGLPNDRFFAVRPEGSVSTLKIQRTERGDSAVYLCASSPGQVNTGELFFGEGSRLTVL.

The genes are TRBV5-6 and TRBJ1-5; the D gene is possibly TRBD1 (5 bases). CDR3 length: 15 residues. Germline assignment: CDR1 SGHDT and CDR2 YYEEEE. The V gene lost 0 bases and the J gene lost 0 bases, with 7 bases spanning the gap. CDR3 sequence (DNA): TGTGCCAGCAGCTTGGGGGGGGTTAGCAATCAGCCCCAGCATTTT. It is translated as CASSLGGVSNQPQHF.

Turning to this clone: A read error may produce the germline difference seen at one junction end. The V call is TRBV6-5, the J call TRBJ1-2; D is ambiguous. CDR1 and CDR2 (germline): MNHEY, SVGAGI. The length of the CDR3 is 12 residues. For the CDR3, the DNA is TGTGCCAGCAGTTACTCGGCCAGCCGACCCTTCTTC. Residues: CASSYSASRPFF.

The V gene is TRBV6-1, the J gene TRBJ2-7, with D uncertain. The CDR3 totals 10 residues. Germline CDR1 and CDR2: MNHNS and SASEGT. The V end was cut by 6 bases, the J end by 1 base, with 1 base between. The CDR3 DNA follows: TGTGCCAGCAGATCCTACGAGCAGTACTTC. Translation gives CASRSYEQYF.

The table lists this clone with a count of one. The gene calls are TRBV9 and TRBJ2-3, with TRBD2 matching 8 bases. CDR3 length: 16 residues. V lost 0 bases, J lost 7 bases, and 10 bases stayed unmatched. Germline V gene data show CDR1 as SGDLS and CDR2 as YYNGEE. CDR3 protein: CASSVGDGRGVNTQYF. In nucleotides, the CDR3 is TGTGCCAGCAGCGTAGGAGACGGGAGGGGAGTAAATACGCAGTATTTT.

The chain joins TRBV29-1 to TRBJ1-2; D is undetermined. With 3 bases removed from V and 4 bases from J, the gap between germline ends came to 9 bases. In germline, CDR1 is SQVTM, CDR2 ANQGSEA. The CDR3 consists of 12 residues. The CDR3 nucleotides are TGCAGCGTTGATCGAGGGTTCTATGGCTACACCTTC. This translates into CSVDRGFYGYTF.

The chain links TRBV28 to TRBJ2-7; 7 bases are shared with TRBD2. Germline V gene lookup returns CDR1 MDHEN and CDR2 SYDVKM. V shed 5 bases, J shed 6 bases, and the junction held 7 bases outside the gene matches. This CDR3 is built from 13 residues. CDR3 nucleotides: TGTGCCAGCAGTCCTGGACTAGGTGGCGAGCAGTACTTC. The encoded protein is CASSPGLGGEQYF.

The CDR3 nucleotides are TGTGCCAGCAGCCTAGACAGGGGATACGAGCAGTACTTC. As protein: CASSLDRGYEQYF. V usage is TRBV6-5 and J usage is TRBJ2-7; the match to TRBD1 covers 8 bases. Per germline, CDR1 MNHEY and CDR2 SVGAGI. V gave up 6 bases and J gave up 4 bases; unmatched junction bases: 5. The CDR3 consists of 13 residues.

This clone was detected only once. The rearrangement uses TRBV29-1 and TRBJ2-3; 15 bases align to TRBD2. CDR1 and CDR2 from the germline V gene are SQVTM and ANQGSEA. The V gene end was trimmed by 0 bases and the J gene end by 5 bases; junction bases not matched to a gene: 12. The CDR3 is made up of 19 amino acids. The CDR3: CSVEDQGLAGGPSGDTQYF. The CDR3 DNA follows: TGCAGCGTTGAAGACCAAGGACTAGCGGGAGGGCCGTCGGGAGATACGCAGTATTTT.

The chain combines TRBV6-6 with TRBJ2-7; the D gene is possibly TRBD1 (5 bases). From germline, CDR1 is MNHNY and CDR2 SVGAGI (reference sequence). The CDR3 extends over 15 amino acids. The V end lost 1 base, the J end lost 3 bases, and 13 bases lay between the germline ends. The CDR3 coding sequence is TGTGCCAGCAGTTACTTGGCAGGGCCCTACTACGAGCAGTACTTC. It translates to CASSYLAGPYYEQYF.

The table lists this clone with a count of one. This chain links TRBV6-6 with TRBJ2-7, with TRBD1 matching 9 bases. Germline V CDR1 and CDR2: MNHNY, SVGAGI (reference sequence). With V trimmed by 2 bases and J by 6 bases, 11 bases remained unmatched. The CDR3 runs 16 residues. The CDR3: CASSYQTGTGTGEQYF. In DNA form, the CDR3 reads TGTGCCAGCAGTTACCAGACCGGGACAGGGACGGGCGAGCAGTACTTC.

The CDR3: CASSLDLGLTHSPLHF. The CDR3 DNA sequence: TGTGCCAGCAGCTTGGATTTGGGGTTGACTCATTCACCCCTCCACTTT. V usage is TRBV5-8 and J usage is TRBJ1-6, with D unresolved. The CDR3 runs 16 residues. Trimming removed 0 bases at V and 8 bases at J, with 15 bases between. Germline loops: CDR1 SGHTS, CDR2 YDEGEE.

This clone occurred a few times. This sequence joins TRBV7-2 and TRBJ2-7; TRBD1 aligns across 7 bases. V lost 5 bases and J lost 4; bases outside the gene matches: 11. The CDR3 is made up of 15 amino acids. Germline CDR1 SGHTA, CDR2 FQGNSA. The CDR3 loop reads CASSHLDRARYEQYF. CDR3 nucleotide sequence: TGTGCCAGCAGCCACCTCGACAGGGCACGGTACGAGCAGTACTTC. The whole variable domain, remainder taken from reference TRBV7-2 and TRBJ2-7, is GAGVSQSPSNKVTEKGKDVELRCDPISGHTALYWYRQSLGQGLEFLIYFQGNSAPDKSGLPSDRFSAERTGGSVSTLTIQRTQQEDSAVYLCASSHLDRARYEQYFGPGTRLTVT.

The genes are TRBV6-5 and TRBJ1-5; 8 bases map to TRBD1. V trimming: 4 bases; J trimming: 7 bases; junction bases outside the gene matches: 6. From germline, CDR1 is MNHEY and CDR2 SVGAGI. This CDR3 is 14 amino acids long. CDR3 sequence reads: CASSSTGVRQPQHF. The CDR3 nucleotides are TGTGCCAGCAGTTCGACAGGGGTAAGGCAGCCCCAGCATTTT.

The CDR3 protein is CASSQQGVGANVLTF. In nucleotides, the CDR3 is TGTGCCAGCAGCCAACAGGGGGTCGGGGCCAACGTCCTGACTTTC. The genes are TRBV7-6 and TRBJ2-6; 8 positions match TRBD1. The length of the CDR3 is 15 residues. The germline V gene encodes CDR1 SGHVS and CDR2 FNYEAQ. V lost 5 bases to trimming and J lost 4 bases; unmatched junction nucleotides: 4.

The rearrangement uses TRBV6-5 and TRBJ1-2, with unresolved D. Germline CDR1 is MNHEY and CDR2 is SVGAGI. CDR3 length equals 13 residues. Trimming took 2 bases from V and 0 from J, leaving 4 bases between them. The CDR3 coding sequence is TGTGCCAGCAGTTACGGGGCTAACTATGGCTACACCTTC. Translation: CASSYGANYGYTF.

The rearrangement uses TRBV14 and TRBJ1-2; D remains ambiguous. CDR1 is SGHDN, CDR2 FVKESK, per germline. CDR3 length equals 13 residues. The V end was cut by 1 base, the J end by 4 bases, with 7 bases between. This CDR3 reads CASSQGRLYGYTF. In DNA form, the CDR3 reads TGTGCCAGCAGCCAAGGACGGCTCTATGGCTACACCTTC.

The gene calls are TRBV30 and TRBJ2-7, with D hard to call. Trimming pared 8 bases from V and 5 bases from J, leaving 10 bases between. Germline CDR1 GTSNPN, CDR2 SVGIG (reference sequence). The CDR3 has 10 amino acids. The CDR3 region is CALLTDEQYF. The CDR3 nucleotides read TGTGCCCTGTTGACGGACGAGCAGTACTTC.

J is TRBJ2-7 and V is TRBV6-5, with 8 bases lining up with TRBD1. V shed 8 bases, J shed 0 bases, and the junction held 3 bases outside the gene matches. The CDR3 has 13 amino acids. Per the germline V gene, CDR1 is MNHEY and CDR2 is SVGAGI. CDR3 protein: CASRTGSSYEQYF. The DNA of the CDR3 is TGTGCCAGCCGGACAGGGAGCTCCTACGAGCAGTACTTC.

The rearrangement joins TRBV5-6 to TRBJ2-2, with 11 bases lining up with TRBD1. There are 16 residues in the CDR3. With V trimmed by 2 bases and J by 3 bases, 3 bases remained unmatched. Per germline, CDR1 SGHDT and CDR2 YYEEEE. The CDR3 protein is CASSFGQGADTGELFF. In DNA, the CDR3 is TGTGCCAGCAGCTTCGGACAGGGGGCTGACACCGGGGAGCTGTTTTTT.

Only one count was recorded for this clone. J is TRBJ1-4 and V is TRBV28, with D maybe TRBD1 (6 bases). The V gene lost 7 bases and the J gene lost 6 bases, with 18 bases spanning the gap. The CDR3 consists of 15 residues. From germline, CDR1 is MDHEN and CDR2 SYDVKM. The chain's CDR3 is CASNDQGSLDEKLFF. In DNA form, the CDR3 reads TGTGCCAGCAACGATCAGGGGTCACTTGATGAAAAACTGTTTTTT.